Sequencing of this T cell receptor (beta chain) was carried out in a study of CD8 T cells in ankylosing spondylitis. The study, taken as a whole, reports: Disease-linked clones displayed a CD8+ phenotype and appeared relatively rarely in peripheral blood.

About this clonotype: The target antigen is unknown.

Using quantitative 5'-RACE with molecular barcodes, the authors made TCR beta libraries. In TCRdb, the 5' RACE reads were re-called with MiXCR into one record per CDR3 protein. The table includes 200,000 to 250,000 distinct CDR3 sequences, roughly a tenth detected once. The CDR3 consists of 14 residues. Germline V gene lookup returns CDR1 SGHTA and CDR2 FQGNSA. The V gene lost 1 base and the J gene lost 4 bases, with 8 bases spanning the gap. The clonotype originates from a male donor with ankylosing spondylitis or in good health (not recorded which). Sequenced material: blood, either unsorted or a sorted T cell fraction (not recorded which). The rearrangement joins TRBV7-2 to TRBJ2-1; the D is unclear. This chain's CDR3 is CASSLGQLYNEQFF. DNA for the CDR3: TGTGCCAGCAGCTTAGGACAACTATACAATGAGCAGTTCTTC.